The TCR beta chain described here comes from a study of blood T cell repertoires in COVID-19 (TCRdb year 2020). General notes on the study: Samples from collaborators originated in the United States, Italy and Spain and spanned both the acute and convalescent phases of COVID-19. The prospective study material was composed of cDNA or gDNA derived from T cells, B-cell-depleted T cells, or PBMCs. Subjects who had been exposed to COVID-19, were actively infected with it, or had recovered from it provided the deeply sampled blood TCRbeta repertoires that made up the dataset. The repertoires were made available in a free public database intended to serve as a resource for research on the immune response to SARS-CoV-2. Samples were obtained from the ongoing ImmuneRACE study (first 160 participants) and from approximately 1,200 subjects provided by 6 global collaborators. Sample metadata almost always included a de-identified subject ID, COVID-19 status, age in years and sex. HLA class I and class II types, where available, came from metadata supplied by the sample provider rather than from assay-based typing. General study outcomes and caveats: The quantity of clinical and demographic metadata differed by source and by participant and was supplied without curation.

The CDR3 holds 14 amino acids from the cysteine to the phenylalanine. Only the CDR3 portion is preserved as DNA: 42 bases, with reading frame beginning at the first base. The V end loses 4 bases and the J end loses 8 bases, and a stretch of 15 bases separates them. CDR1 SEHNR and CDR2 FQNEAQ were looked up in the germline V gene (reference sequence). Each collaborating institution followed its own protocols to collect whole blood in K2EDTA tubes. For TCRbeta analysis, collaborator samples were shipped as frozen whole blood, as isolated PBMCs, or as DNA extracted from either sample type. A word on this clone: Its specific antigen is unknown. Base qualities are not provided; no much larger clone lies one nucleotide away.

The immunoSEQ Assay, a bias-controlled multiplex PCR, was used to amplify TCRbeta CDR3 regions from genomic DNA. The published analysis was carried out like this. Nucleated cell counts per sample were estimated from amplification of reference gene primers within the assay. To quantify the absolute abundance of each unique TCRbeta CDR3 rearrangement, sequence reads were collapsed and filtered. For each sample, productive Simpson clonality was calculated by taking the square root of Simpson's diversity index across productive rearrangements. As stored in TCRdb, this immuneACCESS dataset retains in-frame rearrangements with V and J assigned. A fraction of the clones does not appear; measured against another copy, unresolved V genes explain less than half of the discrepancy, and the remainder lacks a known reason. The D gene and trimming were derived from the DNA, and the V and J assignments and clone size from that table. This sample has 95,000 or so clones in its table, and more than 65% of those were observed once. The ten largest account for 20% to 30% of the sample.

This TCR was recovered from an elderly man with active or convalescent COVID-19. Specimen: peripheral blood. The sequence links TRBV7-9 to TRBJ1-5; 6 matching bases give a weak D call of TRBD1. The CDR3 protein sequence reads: CASSSADRTEPQHF. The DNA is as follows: TGTGCCAGCAGCTCCGCGGACAGAACGGAGCCCCAGCATTTT.